The clone carrying this T cell receptor beta chain was detected a few times. This record belongs to a study of T-cell memory formation after mild COVID-19. TCRdb itself ran the 5' RACE reads through MiXCR, one entry per CDR3 protein. The data contain around 190,000 distinct CDR3 sequences, roughly 20% of them seen just once; the ten biggest clones take up 3.5% to 5%. From germline, CDR1 is SQVTM and CDR2 ANQGSEA. The CDR3 loop spans 13 amino acids. V shed 3 bases, J shed 7 bases, and the junction held 6 bases outside the gene matches. The sequence came from a man younger than 35 who had mild COVID-19 (a few samples of this study predate the infection). Cell type and time point are not known. This sequence joins TRBV29-1 and TRBJ1-2; 9 positions match TRBD1. Sequenced material: PBMCs or a T cell subset sorted from them (not recorded which). The CDR3 spells CSVDLQGAGGYTF. CDR3 nucleotides: TGCAGCGTTGATCTACAGGGGGCGGGTGGCTACACCTTC.